This is a list of T cell receptor beta chains from one sample in a study of Ad26.COV2.S vaccination and SARS-CoV-2 variants. Measured with immunoSEQ multiplex PCR; TCRdb has only the in-frame clones, and not every one. The sample gives 300,000 to 350,000 clones, 65% to 90% of which show up once; over 8.5% is in the top ten. Sample: peripheral blood, taken in a trial of Ad26.COV2.S vaccine versus placebo. All receptors come from a person aged 18-60 years who received the Ad26.COV2.S COVID-19 vaccine or a placebo. CDR3s include the opening cysteine and the closing phenylalanine or tryptophan. A D gene is named only where the DNA matches it firmly. Where a row states a size, it is once, few, many or the class of an expanded clone; other rows omit it.

cdr3_length	j_call	clone_size	d_call	v_call	cdr3_nt	cdr3_aa
16	TRBJ2-1	.	.	TRBV28	TGTGCCAGCAGTTTACCGGCAGGGACCTCCTACAATGAGCAGTTCTTC	CASSLPAGTSYNEQFF
13	TRBJ2-7	.	TRBD2	TRBV19	TGTGCCAGTAACAGCGGGAGGAGGAACGAGCAGTACTTC	CASNSGRRNEQYF
16	TRBJ2-6	.	.	TRBV19	TGTGCCAGTAGTATTAATCTAGTCCCTGGGGCCAACGTCCTGACTTTC	CASSINLVPGANVLTF
14	TRBJ1-1	.	.	TRBV18	TGTGCCAGCTCACCAATGATGGGTGTTACTGAAGCTTTCTTT	CASSPMMGVTEAFF
15	TRBJ1-1	.	TRBD1	TRBV19	TGTGCCAGTAGTGAGTGGACAGGGGGTAACACTGAAGCTTTCTTT	CASSEWTGGNTEAFF
12	TRBJ1-1	once	.	TRBV2	TGTGCCACCGCGGGGGTAGGAACTGAAGCTTTCTTT	CATAGVGTEAFF
14	TRBJ1-6	.	.	TRBV5-6	TGTGCCAGCAGCTTGGTGGGAGTAGATTCACCCCTCCACTTT	CASSLVGVDSPLHF
14	TRBJ1-6	few	.	TRBV2	TGTGCCAGCATGGCAGGCTCCTATAATTCACCCCTCCACTTT	CASMAGSYNSPLHF
16	TRBJ1-6	.	TRBD1	TRBV3-1/TRBV3-2	TGTGCCAGCAGCCAAACAACGACAGGGTATAATTCACCCCTCCACTTT	CASSQTTTGYNSPLHF
14	TRBJ1-4	once	TRBD1	TRBV18	TGTGCCAGCTCACCAATAAAGGGGGCTGAAAAACTGTTTTTT	CASSPIKGAEKLFF
14	TRBJ2-7	.	TRBD1	TRBV6-5	TGTGCCAGCAGTAACAGGGGTCCCCACTACGAGCAGTACTTC	CASSNRGPHYEQYF
16	TRBJ2-5	.	.	TRBV10-3	TGTGCCATCAGTGATGAGCAGGGGCCCTTACAAGAGACCCAGTACTTC	CAISDEQGPLQETQYF
13	TRBJ1-1	.	.	TRBV2	TGTGCCAGCAGTGAAATCAAGAACACTGAAGCTTTCTTT	CASSEIKNTEAFF
15	TRBJ1-2	.	TRBD1	TRBV5-1	TGCGCCAGCAAGGGACAGTCGGCAATTAACTATGGCTACACCTTC	CASKGQSAINYGYTF
13	TRBJ1-1	few	.	TRBV12-5	TGTGCTAGTAGGGAGGGGATGAACACTGAAGCTTTCTTT	CASREGMNTEAFF
14	TRBJ2-7	.	.	TRBV2	TGTGCCAGCAGCCTTGATACTGATTCCTACGAGCAGTACTTC	CASSLDTDSYEQYF
15	TRBJ1-6	.	.	TRBV6-4	TGTGCCAGCAGTGACTCGACAGGAGGGTTAGGACCCCTCCACTTT	CASSDSTGGLGPLHF
15	TRBJ1-1	.	.	TRBV6-1	TGTGCCAGCAGTGAATTGGAGGGGGGGAACACTGAAGCTTTCTTT	CASSELEGGNTEAFF
16	TRBJ2-7	.	TRBD2	TRBV2	TGTGCCAGCAGCGTAGCGGGAGGAGATTTATCGGACGAGCAGTACTTC	CASSVAGGDLSDEQYF
14	TRBJ1-4	.	TRBD1	TRBV5-1	TGCGCCAGCAGCTTGGACAGGGGAGCGGAAAAACTGTTTTTT	CASSLDRGAEKLFF
19	TRBJ2-6	.	TRBD1	TRBV6-2/TRBV6-3	TGTGCCAGCAGTTACCCACCTCAGACAGGGGGCCGTGGGGCCAACGTCCTGACTTTC	CASSYPPQTGGRGANVLTF
16	TRBJ2-2	few	.	TRBV6-6	TGTGCCAGCAGTTACGCCACAGGGGGGGGCACCGGGGAGCTGTTTTTT	CASSYATGGGTGELFF
15	TRBJ2-1	.	TRBD2	TRBV2	TGTGCCAGCAGTTGGACTAGCGGGAGTATCAATGAGCAGTTCTTC	CASSWTSGSINEQFF
12	TRBJ2-1	.	TRBD1	TRBV5-1	TGCGCCAGCAGCTCCCAGGGGGACGAGCAGTTCTTC	CASSSQGDEQFF
14	TRBJ2-7	once	TRBD1	TRBV9	TGTGCCAGCAGCGTCGGACAGGGGGCTGGGGAGCAGTACTTC	CASSVGQGAGEQYF
13	TRBJ1-5	.	.	TRBV28	TGTGCCAGCAGACGGGACAGCAATCAGCCCCAGCATTTT	CASRRDSNQPQHF
15	TRBJ2-7	few	TRBD1	TRBV11-2	TGTGCCAGCATCAAACCGGGACAGGGGGCCGGGGAGCAGTACTTC	CASIKPGQGAGEQYF
14	TRBJ2-1	.	TRBD2	TRBV5-1	TGCGCCAGCAGCTCTAGCGGGAGGGCCGGTGAGCAGTTCTTC	CASSSSGRAGEQFF
15	TRBJ2-3	.	.	TRBV7-3	TGTGCCAGCAGCTCCGGACATTCTAGCACAGATACGCAGTATTTT	CASSSGHSSTDTQYF